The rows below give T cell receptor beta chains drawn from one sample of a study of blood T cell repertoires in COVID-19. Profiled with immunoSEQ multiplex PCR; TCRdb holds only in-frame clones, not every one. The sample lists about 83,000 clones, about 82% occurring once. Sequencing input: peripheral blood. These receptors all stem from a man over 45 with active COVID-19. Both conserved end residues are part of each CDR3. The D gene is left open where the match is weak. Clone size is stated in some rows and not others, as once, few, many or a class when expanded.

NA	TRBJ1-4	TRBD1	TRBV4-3	TGCGCCAGCAGCCAAGTAGGGGGCGATAATGAAAAACTGTTTTTT	CASSQVGGDNEKLFF
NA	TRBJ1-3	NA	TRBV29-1	TGCAGCGTTGAACCAGGGTCTGGAAACACCATATATTTT	CSVEPGSGNTIYF
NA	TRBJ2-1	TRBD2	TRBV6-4	TGTGCCAGCAGTGACTCGGGCGGGAGGGCCCGGGGTGAGCAGTTCTTC	CASSDSGGRARGEQFF
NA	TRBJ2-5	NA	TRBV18	TGTGCCAGCTCGCCGACTAGTCGGGGAGAGACCCAGTACTTC	CASSPTSRGETQYF
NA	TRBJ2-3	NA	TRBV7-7	TGTGCTAGCAGCTCTGGCACAGGGTCAGATACGCAGTATTTT	CASSSGTGSDTQYF
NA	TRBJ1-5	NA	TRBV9	TGTGCCAGCAGCGCCACAGGGTTGGGGCAGCCCCAGCATTTT	CASSATGLGQPQHF
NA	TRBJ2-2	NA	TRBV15	TGTGCCACCAGTTCAAGTCGGGGGTTGGCCGGGGAGCTGTTTTTT	CATSSSRGLAGELFF
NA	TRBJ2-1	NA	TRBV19	TGTGCCAGTAGTAACGCCAGGGGTGGCAATGAGCAGTTCTTC	CASSNARGGNEQFF
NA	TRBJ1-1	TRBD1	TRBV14	TGTGCCAGCAGCCAACAGGGGGCTTCCACTGAAGCTTTCTTT	CASSQQGASTEAFF
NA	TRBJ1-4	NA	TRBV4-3	TGCGCCAGCAGCCCCACGGCAACTAATGAAAAACTGTTTTTT	CASSPTATNEKLFF
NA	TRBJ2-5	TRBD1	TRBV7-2	TGTGCCAGCAGCTTGACGACAGGGCGGGAGACCCAGTACTTC	CASSLTTGRETQYF
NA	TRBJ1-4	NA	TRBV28	TGTGCCAGCAGTTTGGGGACACGGCCTAATGAAAAACTGTTTTTT	CASSLGTRPNEKLFF
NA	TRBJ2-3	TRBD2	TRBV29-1	TGCAGCGTTGTGGGACTAGCGGGGGGAAGCACAGATACGCAGTATTTT	CSVVGLAGGSTDTQYF
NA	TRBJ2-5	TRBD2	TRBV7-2	TGTGCCAGCAGCTTAGGGGGGGGGACTTTGGAGACCCAGTACTTC	CASSLGGGTLETQYF
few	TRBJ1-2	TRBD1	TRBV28	TGTGCCAGCAGCAGGGGACAGGGAGGTCCTATCTATGGCTACACCTTC	CASSRGQGGPIYGYTF
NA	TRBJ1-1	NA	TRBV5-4	TGTGCCAGCAGCTTGGCCCAGGGGAGAGGGCTGAACACTGAAGCTTTCTTT	CASSLAQGRGLNTEAFF
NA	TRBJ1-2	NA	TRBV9	TGTGCCAGCAGCCAGGGCCCAGGGATGGACTATGGCTACACCTTC	CASSQGPGMDYGYTF
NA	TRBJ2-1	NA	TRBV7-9	TGTGCCAGCAGCTTGGAGGACAGCTCCTACAATGAGCAGTTCTTC	CASSLEDSSYNEQFF
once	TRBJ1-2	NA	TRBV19	TGTGCCAGTAGTATGCTCCAGAGGGACTATGGCTACACCTTC	CASSMLQRDYGYTF
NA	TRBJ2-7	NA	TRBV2	TGTGCCAGCAGGTTGGGAGGAGAGGCGCAGTACTTC	CASRLGGEAQYF
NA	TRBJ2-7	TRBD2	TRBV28	TGTGCCAGCTCTAAAAAGGGACTAGCTATTGACTTGGGGGAGCAGTACTTC	CASSKKGLAIDLGEQYF
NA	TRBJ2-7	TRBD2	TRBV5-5	TGTGCCAGCAGCTTGGAGGGACTAGCAGACGAGCAGTACTTC	CASSLEGLADEQYF
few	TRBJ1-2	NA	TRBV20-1	TGCAGTGCTAGTCGGCTGACAGCCGACTACTATGGCTACACCTTC	CSASRLTADYYGYTF
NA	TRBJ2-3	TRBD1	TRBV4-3	TGCGCCAGCAGACCAGGGGACAGGGGTGAAAATACGCAGTATTTT	CASRPGDRGENTQYF
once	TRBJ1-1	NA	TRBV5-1	TGCGCCAGCGGCCTATCGGCCCTGCAGGGCACTGAAGCTTTCTTT	CASGLSALQGTEAFF
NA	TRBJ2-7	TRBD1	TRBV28	TGTGCCAGCAGTCCTGGGACAGGGCTTCGCGAGCAGTACTTC	CASSPGTGLREQYF
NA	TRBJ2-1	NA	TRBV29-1	TGCAGCGTTGAGGTCCTGACTAGTAAGGGAAGATACAATGAGCAGTTCTTC	CSVEVLTSKGRYNEQFF
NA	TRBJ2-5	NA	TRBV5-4	TGTGCCAGCAGCTCTAGAGGGGAGACCCAGTACTTC	CASSSRGETQYF
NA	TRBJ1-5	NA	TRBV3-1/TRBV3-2	TGTGCCAGCAGCTTTACAGGGTCGGGTCAGCCCCAGCATTTT	CASSFTGSGQPQHF
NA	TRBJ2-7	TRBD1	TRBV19	TGTGCCAGCGCTCGTGGGACAGGGATTTACTACGAGCAGTACTTC	CASARGTGIYYEQYF
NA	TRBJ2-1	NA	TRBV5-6	TGTGCCAGCAGCTTTGGGGGCAGGGATGAGCAGTTCTTC	CASSFGGRDEQFF
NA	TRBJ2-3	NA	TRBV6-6	TGTGCCAGCAGTTACGGAGGGCAGACTAGCACAGATACGCAGTATTTT	CASSYGGQTSTDTQYF
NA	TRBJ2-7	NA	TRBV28	TGTGCCAGCAGTTTAGTGGCCCGTACCGAGCAGTACTTC	CASSLVARTEQYF